The subject of this entry is one T cell receptor (beta chain). This record belongs to a study of control samples from healthy donors and cancer patients. The CDR3 runs to 13 residues. V was trimmed by 5 bases and J by 4 bases, leaving 9 bases between them. The germline V gene has CDR1 SGHAT and CDR2 FQNNGV. The method was immunoSEQ multiplex PCR; TCRdb's version includes in-frame clones alone and lacks a portion of them. Of about 140,000 clones listed, 75% to 95% are singletons. The clonotype was recovered from a man aged 18 to 29 in good health. Sequencing used blood. V is TRBV11-2 and J is TRBJ2-1, with a weak D call TRBD2 (6 bases). CDR3 nucleotides: TGTGCCAGCAGCCCGGGACTTTACAATGAGCAGTTCTTC. It specifies CASSPGLYNEQFF.